A single sample gave rise to the 18 T cell receptor beta chains below, sequenced in a study of T-cell reconstitution after alpha-beta-depleted transplantation in children. The library targeted TCRbeta and was prepared with unique molecular identifiers. TCRdb called the PCR reads again in MiXCR, with one record for every CDR3 protein. The data hold 700,000 or so distinct CDR3 sequences, with roughly 13% observed a single time. The material was PBMCs, obtained before TCRalphabeta/CD19-depleted stem cell transplant. These receptors were collected from a girl under 10 years old with congenital amegakaryocytic thrombocytopenia, due to receive a stem cell transplant.

The rearrangement joins TRBV19 to TRBJ1-5; D possibly corresponds to TRBD1 (5 bases). V lost 3 bases and J lost 3, with 12 bases in between. This CDR3 has 15 residues. The germline V gene has CDR1 LNHDA and CDR2 SQIVND (reference sequence). The CDR3: CASSIGAVLNQPQHF. In DNA form, the CDR3 reads TGTGCCAGTAGTATTGGGGCAGTACTCAATCAGCCCCAGCATTTT.

This clonotype was recorded at least ten times. J is TRBJ2-1 and V is TRBV7-9; no clear D. Germline V gene data show CDR1 as SEHNR and CDR2 as FQNEAQ (reference sequence). Trimming removed 4 bases from V and 8 bases from J, with 15 bases in between. The CDR3 covers 14 residues. CDR3 amino acids: CASSSPDQVDEQFF. Written as DNA, the CDR3 is TGTGCCAGCAGCTCCCCTGACCAAGTCGATGAGCAGTTCTTC.

The genes are TRBV4-1 and TRBJ2-2; D not resolved. With 0 bases removed from V and 6 bases from J, the gap between germline ends came to 11 bases. The CDR3 loop spans 15 amino acids. CDR1 is MGHRA, CDR2 YSYEKL, per germline. CDR3: CASSQDFLDPGELFF. In DNA, the CDR3 is TGCGCCAGCAGCCAAGATTTTCTCGACCCCGGGGAGCTGTTTTTT.

The chain carries TRBV29-1 and TRBJ2-2; TRBD2 matches at 9 bases. The germline V gene has CDR1 SQVTM and CDR2 ANQGSEA. V lost 7 bases, J lost 7 bases, and 7 bases stayed unmatched. This CDR3 has 13 residues. The CDR3 bases are TGCAGCGGCCGAACTAGCGGGTACGGGGAGCTGTTTTTT. Translating gives CSGRTSGYGELFF.

The chain joins TRBV20-1 to TRBJ2-7; perhaps TRBD1 as D (6 bases). Between the trimmed V and J ends, which lost 2 bases and 5 bases, there was a span of 16 bases. Germline loops: CDR1 DFQATT, CDR2 SNEGSKA (reference sequence). The CDR3 has 14 residues. This CDR3 is CSARRTVRLHEQYF. CDR3 coding DNA: TGCAGTGCTAGAAGGACAGTTCGACTTCACGAGCAGTACTTC.

There are a few counts of this clonotype. The rearrangement links TRBV11-2 to TRBJ2-3; possible D gene TRBD2, 5 bases. Trimming shortened V by 7 bases and J by 6 bases, and 11 bases separated the two germline ends. The CDR3 is 12 amino acids. Germline V gene data show CDR1 as SGHAT and CDR2 as FQNNGV. The CDR3 coding sequence is TGTGCCAGCACGCGGGTTGGGGATACGCAGTATTTT. Translation: CASTRVGDTQYF.

Many counts were recorded for this clonotype. The rearrangement links TRBV6-5 to TRBJ2-5; 8 bases line up with TRBD1. The CDR3 is 15 residues long. The V segment lost 0 bases and the J segment 5 bases; nucleotides outside the gene matches: 5. Germline CDR1 and CDR2: MNHEY and SVGAGI. CDR3 protein: CASSYSDRGVETQYF. The DNA for the CDR3 is TGTGCCAGCAGTTACTCTGACAGGGGTGTCGAGACCCAGTACTTC.

On this clonotype: With a much larger clone just one base away, this may be a read error. J is TRBJ2-1 and V is TRBV4-1; 9 nucleotides agree with TRBD2. In germline, CDR1 is MGHRA, CDR2 YSYEKL. CDR3 length: 15 amino acids. The CDR3 region is CASSQGVSGRGEHFF. CDR3 bases: TGCGCCAGCAGCCAAGGAGTTAGCGGGAGAGGCGAGCATTTCTTC.

V usage is TRBV7-8 and J usage is TRBJ1-5; maybe TRBD1 (5 bases). Trimming pared 2 bases from V and 5 bases from J, leaving 19 bases between. Germline CDR1 and CDR2: SGHVS and FQNEAQ. CDR3 length equals 17 residues. The CDR3 DNA reads TGTGCCAGCAGCTTATCGGGGTGGGGCAGTTTCGATCAGCCCCAGCATTTT. This translates into CASSLSGWGSFDQPQHF.

Comments on this clonotype: At one of its ends the junction is not consistent with the germline gene, which may arise from a read error. CDR3 sequence (DNA): TGTGCCACCGCACCAGGTGTAAGCAATCAGCCCCTGCATTTT. Protein sequence: CATAPGVSNQPLHF. The genes are TRBV10-3 and TRBJ1-5; unclear D gene. Germline CDR1 is ENHRY and CDR2 is SYGVKD. The CDR3 covers 14 residues.

The chain combines TRBV5-1 with TRBJ2-5; no clear D. The CDR3 is 14 amino acids. Germline CDR1 SGHRS, CDR2 YFSETQ. Trimming cost V 2 bases and J 1 base, with 9 bases left between them. The DNA of the CDR3 is TGCGCCAGCAGCTTTTTCGCAGCCCAAGAGACCCAGTACTTC. This codes for CASSFFAAQETQYF.

Ten or more counts support this clonotype. The rearrangement joins TRBV6-1 to TRBJ2-1; 10 bases fit TRBD2. This CDR3 is built from 15 residues. With V trimmed by 4 bases and J by 7 bases, 7 bases remained unmatched. Germline CDR1 reads MNHNS; CDR2 reads SASEGT. The DNA of the CDR3 is TGTGCCAGCAGTGGAATAGCGGGAGGATGGAATGAGCAGTTCTTC. It encodes CASSGIAGGWNEQFF.

This clonotype showed up just a few times. V and J are TRBV28 and TRBJ2-7, with 9 bases aligning to TRBD2. The CDR3 runs to 15 residues. Germline V gene lookup returns CDR1 MDHEN and CDR2 SYDVKM. The V and J ends lost 1 base and 5 bases, in that order; junction bases with no gene match: 6. The CDR3, as DNA: TGTGCCAGCAGTTTATTTGCGGGAGGGTTCGACGAGCAGTACTTC. Translated, it gives CASSLFAGGFDEQYF. Supplemented by reference TRBV28 and TRBJ2-7, the full variable domain reads DVKVTQSSRYLVKRTGEKVFLECVQDMDHENMFWYRQDPGLGLRLIYFSYDVKMKEKGDIPEGYSVSREKKERFSLILESASTNQTSMYLCASSLFAGGFDEQYFGPGTRLTVT.

This clonotype was seen repeatedly, ten times or more. This chain links TRBV5-4 with TRBJ2-7, with 7 positions matching TRBD2. Germline CDR1 SGHNT, CDR2 YYREEE (reference sequence). The V gene end was trimmed by 0 bases and the J gene end by 3 bases; junction bases not matched to a gene: 9. The CDR3 sequence is 16 residues long. The chain's CDR3 is CASSLAGGGGVYEQYF. CDR3 sequence (DNA): TGTGCCAGCAGCTTGGCCGGCGGTGGGGGGGTCTACGAGCAGTACTTC.

This clonotype was picked up a small number of times. V is TRBV11-2 and J is TRBJ2-7; no reliable D call. Germline lookup yields CDR1 SGHAT and CDR2 FQNNGV. The CDR3 totals 16 residues. V lost 11 bases and J 0 bases, leaving 23 bases between the germline ends. The CDR3: CASAGLLEYRSYEQYF. The DNA of the CDR3 is TGTGCCTCAGCAGGCCTCCTAGAGTACCGCTCCTACGAGCAGTACTTC.

In regard to this clonotype: Its ends do not fully match the called genes, so a read error is possible. The V call is TRBV20-1, the J call TRBJ1-1; weak D call: TRBD1 (5 bases). CDR3 length equals 13 residues. Per germline, CDR1 DFQATT and CDR2 SNEGSKA (reference sequence). CDR3 in amino acids: CSANPGVDIEASF. The CDR3 DNA reads TGCAGTGCTAACCCGGGGGTGGACATTGAAGCTTCCTTT.

This clonotype has at least ten counts. The rearrangement links TRBV12-3 or TRBV12-4 to TRBJ2-2; tentative D call: TRBD2 (6 bases). Trimming stripped 3 bases from V and 10 bases from J, with 15 bases between. The CDR3 totals 14 residues. Here the CDR3 reads CASSFRDWVAELFF. In nucleotides, the CDR3 is TGTGCCAGCAGTTTCCGGGACTGGGTTGCGGAGCTGTTTTTT.

CDR3 bases: TGTGCCTGGAGTGATCGACAGAGGTGGTCCTACGAGCAGTACTTC. This sequence encodes CAWSDRQRWSYEQYF. The chain couples TRBV30 to TRBJ2-7, with D possibly being TRBD1 (5 bases). The CDR3 runs 15 residues. Germline-derived CDR1 and CDR2 are GTSNPN and SVGIG (reference sequence). The V end lost 1 base, the J end lost 1 base, and 14 bases lay between the germline ends.